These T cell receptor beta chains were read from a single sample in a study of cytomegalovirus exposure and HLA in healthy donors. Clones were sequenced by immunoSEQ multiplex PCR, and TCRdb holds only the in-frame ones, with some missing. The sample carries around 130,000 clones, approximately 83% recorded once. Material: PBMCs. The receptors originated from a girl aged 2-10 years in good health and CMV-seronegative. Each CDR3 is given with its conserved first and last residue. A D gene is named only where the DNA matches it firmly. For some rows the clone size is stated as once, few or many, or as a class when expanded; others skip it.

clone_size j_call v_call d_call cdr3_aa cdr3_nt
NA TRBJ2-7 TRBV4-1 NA CASSQVAGGNEQYF TGCGCCAGCAGCCAAGTGGCAGGGGGGAACGAGCAGTACTTC
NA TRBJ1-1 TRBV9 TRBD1 CASSGGQGGTEAFF TGTGCCAGCAGCGGGGGACAGGGTGGCACTGAAGCTTTCTTT
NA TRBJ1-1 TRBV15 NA CATSGGRRGNMNTEAFF TGTGCCACCAGCGGGGGCCGGCGTGGCAACATGAACACTGAAGCTTTCTTT
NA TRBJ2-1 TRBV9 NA CASSTRTGGTFNNEQFF TGTGCCAGCAGCACCCGGACAGGCGGGACCTTCAACAATGAGCAGTTCTTC
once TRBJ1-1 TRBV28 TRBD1 CASSRPGGTNTEAFF TGTGCCAGCAGCCGCCCAGGGGGAACGAACACTGAAGCTTTCTTT
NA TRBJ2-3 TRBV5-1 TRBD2 CASSPALGGGTDTQYF TGCGCCAGCAGCCCCGCCCTCGGGGGGGGCACAGATACGCAGTATTTT
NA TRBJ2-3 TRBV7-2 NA CASSPNGLGGTDTQYF TGTGCCAGCAGCCCGAACGGCCTCGGCGGGACAGATACGCAGTATTTT
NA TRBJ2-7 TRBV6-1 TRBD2 CASSGAPTSGRLIEYEQYF TGTGCCAGCAGTGGGGCCCCGACTAGCGGGAGGCTTATCGAGTACGAGCAGTACTTC
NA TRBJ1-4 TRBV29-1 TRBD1 CSGGTDNNEKLFF TGCAGCGGCGGGACAGACAATAATGAAAAACTGTTTTTT
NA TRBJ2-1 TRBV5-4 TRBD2 CASSFRAGEGDEQFF TGTGCCAGCAGCTTTCGAGCGGGAGAAGGGGATGAGCAGTTCTTC
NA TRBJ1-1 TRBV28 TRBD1 CASSSEPRGYAFF TGTGCCAGCAGTTCTGAGCCCAGGGGGTACGCTTTCTTT
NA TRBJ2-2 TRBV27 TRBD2 CASSFLAGANTGELFF TGTGCCAGCAGTTTCCTAGCGGGAGCGAACACCGGGGAGCTGTTTTTT
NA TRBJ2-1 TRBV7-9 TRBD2 CASSPVLAGVHEQFF TGTGCCAGCAGCCCGGTCCTAGCGGGAGTCCATGAGCAGTTCTTC
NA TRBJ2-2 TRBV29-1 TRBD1 CSGRQGGDTGELFF TGCAGCGGCCGACAGGGGGGGGACACCGGGGAGCTGTTTTTT
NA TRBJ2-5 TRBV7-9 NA CASQRGSSAETQYF TGTGCCAGCCAACGCGGGTCCTCGGCCGAGACCCAGTACTTC
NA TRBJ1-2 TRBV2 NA CASSDVGSYGYTF TGTGCCAGCAGTGACGTGGGGAGCTATGGCTACACCTTC
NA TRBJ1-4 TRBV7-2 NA CASSRTGRVGEKLFF TGTGCCAGCAGCCGCACAGGGAGGGTAGGGGAAAAACTGTTTTTT
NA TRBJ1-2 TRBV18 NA CASSPLGGEHGYTF TGTGCCAGCTCACCATTAGGAGGTGAGCATGGCTACACCTTC
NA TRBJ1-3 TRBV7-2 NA CASSLVAPSGRSGNTIYF TGTGCCAGCAGCTTAGTGGCACCCAGCGGGCGCTCTGGAAACACCATATATTTT
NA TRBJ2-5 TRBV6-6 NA CASSSGVGETQYF TGTGCCAGCAGTTCCGGGGTGGGGGAGACCCAGTACTTC
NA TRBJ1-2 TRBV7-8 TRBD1 CASSLGTGGAGGYTF TGTGCCAGCAGCTTAGGCACAGGGGGCGCCGGTGGCTACACCTTC
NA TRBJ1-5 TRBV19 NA CASSIWSVGSNQPQHF TGTGCCAGTAGTATTTGGTCAGTCGGGAGCAATCAGCCCCAGCATTTT